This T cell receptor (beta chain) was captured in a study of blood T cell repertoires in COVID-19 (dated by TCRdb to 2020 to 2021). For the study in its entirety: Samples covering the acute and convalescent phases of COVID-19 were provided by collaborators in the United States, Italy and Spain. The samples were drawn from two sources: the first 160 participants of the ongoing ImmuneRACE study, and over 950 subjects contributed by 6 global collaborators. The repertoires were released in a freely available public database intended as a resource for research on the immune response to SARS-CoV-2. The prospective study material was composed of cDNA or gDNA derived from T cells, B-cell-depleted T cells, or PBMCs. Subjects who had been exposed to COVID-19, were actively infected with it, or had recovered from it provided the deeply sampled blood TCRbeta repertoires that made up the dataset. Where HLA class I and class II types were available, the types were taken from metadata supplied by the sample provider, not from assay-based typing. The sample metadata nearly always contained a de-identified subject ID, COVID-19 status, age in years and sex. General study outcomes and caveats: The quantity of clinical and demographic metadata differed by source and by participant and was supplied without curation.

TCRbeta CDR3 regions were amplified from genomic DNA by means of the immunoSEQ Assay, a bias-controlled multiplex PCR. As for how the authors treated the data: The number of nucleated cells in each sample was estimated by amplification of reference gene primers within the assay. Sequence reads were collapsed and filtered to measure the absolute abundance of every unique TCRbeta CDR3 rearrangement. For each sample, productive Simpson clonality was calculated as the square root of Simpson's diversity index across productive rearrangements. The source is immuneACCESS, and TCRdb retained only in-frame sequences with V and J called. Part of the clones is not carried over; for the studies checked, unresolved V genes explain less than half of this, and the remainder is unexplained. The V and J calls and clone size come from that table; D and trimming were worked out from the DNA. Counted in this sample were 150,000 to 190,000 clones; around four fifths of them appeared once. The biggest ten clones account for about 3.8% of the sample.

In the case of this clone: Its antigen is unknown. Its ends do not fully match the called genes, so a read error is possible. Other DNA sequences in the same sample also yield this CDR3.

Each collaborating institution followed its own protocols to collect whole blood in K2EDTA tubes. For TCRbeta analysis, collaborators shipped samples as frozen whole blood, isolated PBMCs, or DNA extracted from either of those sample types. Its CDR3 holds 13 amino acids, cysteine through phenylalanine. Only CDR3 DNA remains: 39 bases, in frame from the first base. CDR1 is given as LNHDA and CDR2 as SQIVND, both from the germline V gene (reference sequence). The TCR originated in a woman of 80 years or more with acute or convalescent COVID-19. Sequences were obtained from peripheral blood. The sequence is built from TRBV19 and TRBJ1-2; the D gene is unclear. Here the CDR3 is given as CASRRSRNYGYTF. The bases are TGTGCCAGTAGACGGTCCCGTAACTATGGCTATACCTTC.